The sequence of this TCR beta chain was determined in a study of monozygotic twins with inflammatory bowel disease. Eight cDNA synthesis reactions were run for every sample. Incorporation of UMIs carrying a 6-nucleotide sample barcode was performed by template switching. From the 5' RACE reads, TCRdb lists one entry per CDR3 protein and no DNA. This sample's table reports approximately 330,000 distinct CDR3 sequences. The CDR3 is made up of 12 amino acids. The germline CDR1 and CDR2 sequences are SGHVS and FQNEAQ. General observations from the study: Twins with IBD were found to have lower TCRbeta diversity (inverse Simpson) than healthy co-twins. A single strong clonotype or signal linked to IBD was not supported.

As regards this clonotype: Antigen unknown.

Sequencing was performed on blood. The chain is built from TRBV7-8 and TRBJ2-7; TCRdb indicates TRBD1, and absent DNA this call remains unverified. This receptor was identified in a human donor with ulcerative colitis or Crohn's disease, or a healthy co-twin of an affected twin (not recorded which). CDR3 amino acids: CTSSLEGYEQYF.